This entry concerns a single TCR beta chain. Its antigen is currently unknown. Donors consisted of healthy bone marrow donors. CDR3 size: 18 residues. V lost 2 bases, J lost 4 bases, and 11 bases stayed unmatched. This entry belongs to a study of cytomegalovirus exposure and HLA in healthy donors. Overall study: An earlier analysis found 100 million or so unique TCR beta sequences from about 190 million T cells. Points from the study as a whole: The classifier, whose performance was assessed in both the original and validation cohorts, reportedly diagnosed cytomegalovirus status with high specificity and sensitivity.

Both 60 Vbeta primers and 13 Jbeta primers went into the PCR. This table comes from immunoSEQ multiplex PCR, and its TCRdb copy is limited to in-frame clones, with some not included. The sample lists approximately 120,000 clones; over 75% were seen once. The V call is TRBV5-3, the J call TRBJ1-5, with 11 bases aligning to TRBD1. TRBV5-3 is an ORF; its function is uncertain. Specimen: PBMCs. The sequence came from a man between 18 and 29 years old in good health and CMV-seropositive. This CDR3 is CARSFTRTGGARNQPQHF. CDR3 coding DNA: TGTGCCAGAAGCTTTACCCGGACAGGGGGCGCGAGGAATCAGCCCCAGCATTTT.